The 15 T cell receptor beta chains presented below share a single source sample, sequenced in a study of low-dose radiotherapy and immunotherapy resistance in tumors. Alpha and beta chains were covered, as first-strand cDNA relied on TRAV- and TRBV-specific primers. The TCRs were subjected to amplification over approximately 18 PCR cycles employing a constant-region primer in conjunction with a V-primer adapter. Each CDR3 protein is one row after TCRdb ran MiXCR on the reads. The data show 31,000 or so distinct CDR3 sequences, approximately 49% seen once. Stated time point: after trial treatment. Regarding treatment: LDRT plus nivolumab, ipilimumab, low-dose cyclophosphamide and aspirin (RACIN trial). The starting material was PBMCs, obtained after low-dose radiotherapy plus immunotherapy. These receptors originate from a male donor with gallbladder cancer.

This clonotype has ten or more counts. This chain links TRBV5-1 with TRBJ2-5; D is uncertain. The CDR3 contains 13 residues. Germline V gene sequence: CDR1 SGHRS, CDR2 YFSETQ. V lost 5 bases to trimming and J lost 2 bases, with 10 bases between them. CDR3 sequence: CASRQGTQETQYF. Here the CDR3 DNA reads TGCGCCAGCAGGCAAGGAACGCAAGAGACCCAGTACTTC.

Note on this clonotype: This is likely an artifact of a read error, given a far larger clone one base away. The chain joins TRBV28 to TRBJ2-3; 8 nucleotides agree with TRBD2. The CDR3 covers 14 residues. Germline assignment: CDR1 MDHEN and CDR2 SYDVKM. Trimming cost V 5 bases and J 4 bases; bases outside gene matches: 5. This CDR3 reads CASSDLLAADTQYF. Here the CDR3 DNA reads TGTGCCAGCAGTGATTTACTAGCGGCAGATACGCAGTATTTT.

This clonotype was observed a handful of times. The chain joins TRBV28 to TRBJ2-1, with 11 bases aligning to TRBD2. This CDR3 has 16 amino acids. Germline lookup yields CDR1 MDHEN and CDR2 SYDVKM. The V segment lost 3 bases and the J segment 6 bases; nucleotides outside the gene matches: 7. The chain's CDR3 is CASSLVTSGSVNEQFF. DNA for the CDR3: TGTGCCAGCAGTTTGGTCACTAGCGGGAGCGTCAATGAGCAGTTCTTC.

By proportion, this clonotype is medium-sized. The genes are TRBV7-2 and TRBJ2-1, with 10 bases matching TRBD2. Germline V gene data show CDR1 as SGHTA and CDR2 as FQGNSA. The CDR3 is 16 residues long. The ends lost 6 bases at V and 0 bases at J; junction bases unmatched: 5. DNA for the CDR3: TGTGCCAGCAGGTATAGCGGGGGGAGCTCCTACAATGAGCAGTTCTTC. Translation gives CASRYSGGSSYNEQFF.

Many counts were recorded for this clonotype. V is TRBV20-1 and J is TRBJ2-1; 7 nucleotides line up with TRBD1. Germline trimming cut 6 bases from V and 0 bases from J; bases unmatched to any gene: 5. The germline gives CDR1 DFQATT, CDR2 SNEGSKA (reference sequence). This CDR3 has 14 amino acids. CDR3 amino acids: CSAPRGPSYNEQFF. The CDR3 DNA is TGCAGTGCCCCTAGGGGGCCCTCCTACAATGAGCAGTTCTTC.

By share, this clonotype counts as medium-sized. V and J are TRBV5-4 and TRBJ2-5; no definite D call. The CDR3 spans 14 residues. Germline-derived CDR1 and CDR2 are SGHNT and YYREEE (reference sequence). V dropped 0 bases and J dropped 7 bases, with 13 bases sitting between them. CDR3 nucleotides: TGTGCCAGCAGCTTGGCCCTACGGCCCGGGACCCAGTACTTC. Translating gives CASSLALRPGTQYF.

This clonotype occurred a few times. The rearrangement joins TRBV20-1 to TRBJ2-1, with D tentatively TRBD2 (5 bases). Germline CDR1 and CDR2: DFQATT and SNEGSKA (reference sequence). This CDR3 is 14 amino acids long. Trimming pared 5 bases from V and 4 bases from J, leaving 15 bases between. CDR3 sequence: CSAPGGLGYNEQFF. CDR3 in DNA: TGCAGTGCTCCCGGCGGGCTAGGGTACAATGAGCAGTTCTTC.

This clonotype occurred a few times. This likely stems from a read error, as it lies one base from a far larger clone. V usage is TRBV12-3 or TRBV12-4 and J usage is TRBJ2-1; possible D gene TRBD1, 7 bases. This CDR3 spans 14 amino acids. V lost 4 bases and J lost 10, with 17 bases in between. The CDR3 loop is CASSSQGGSYEQFF. The CDR3 DNA reads as TGTGCCAGCAGTTCTCAGGGGGGCTCCTACGAGCAGTTCTTC.

The chain joins TRBV6-2 or TRBV6-3 to TRBJ1-5, with TRBD1 matching 7 bases. V shed 6 bases, J shed 4 bases, and the junction held 6 bases outside the gene matches. This CDR3 is 14 amino acids long. Germline CDR1 and CDR2: MNHEY and SVGEGT. The CDR3, as DNA: TGTGCCAGCAGGGGGTGGGACAGAAATCAGCCCCAGCATTTT. Translating gives CASRGWDRNQPQHF.

The chain recombines TRBV18 with TRBJ2-1, with TRBD1 as a possible D gene (5 bases). The CDR3 totals 15 residues. V was pared by 2 bases and J by 9 bases, with 17 bases between. Germline V lookup: CDR1 KGHSH, CDR2 LQKENI. CDR3 in DNA: TGTGCCAGCTCACCAGGTGGCAGGGTAACCGGTGAGCAGTTCTTC. Translation: CASSPGGRVTGEQFF.

The J gene is TRBJ2-7, the V gene TRBV5-4, with D perhaps TRBD2 (5 bases). Germline lookup yields CDR1 SGHNT and CDR2 YYREEE (reference sequence). The CDR3 spans 14 residues. V lost 5 bases to trimming and J lost 5 bases, with 17 bases between them. Here the CDR3 reads CASSYSTTLDEQYF. DNA for the CDR3: TGTGCCAGCAGTTATTCGACTACCCTGGACGAGCAGTACTTC.

The rearrangement uses TRBV18 and TRBJ1-5; weak D call: TRBD1 (6 bases). The length of the CDR3 is 14 residues. Trimming cost V 5 bases and J 3 bases, with 11 bases left between them. In germline, CDR1 is KGHSH, CDR2 LQKENI. The CDR3 region has the DNA TGTGCCAGCTCAGGGGACACCTACAATCAGCCCCAGCATTTT. Translated: CASSGDTYNQPQHF.

Regarding this clonotype: The limits of the CDR3 on the DNA are not certain, so only TCRdb's listed CDR3 is given. The chain is built from TRBV7-2 and TRBJ2-2; the table's D call, TRBD2, has no DNA check behind it. From its first to its last residue, the CDR3 has 16 amino acids. Per germline, CDR1 SGHTA and CDR2 FQGNSA. The chain's CDR3 is CASSSRRFRTPGSCFF.

This clonotype appeared a single time. V and J are TRBV29-1 and TRBJ2-3, with 10 positions matching TRBD1. With V trimmed by 4 bases and J by 5 bases, 3 bases remained unmatched. The germline CDR1 and CDR2 sequences are SQVTM and ANQGSEA. This CDR3 is built from 13 residues. CDR3: CSVGQGARDTQYF. The CDR3 nucleotides read TGCAGCGTTGGACAGGGGGCGAGAGATACGCAGTATTTT.

The chain recombines TRBV29-1 with TRBJ1-2, with a tentative D call TRBD1 (6 bases). This CDR3 contains 15 residues. Deletions cut 4 bases from V and 4 bases from J, with 19 bases between. CDR1 is SQVTM and CDR2 is ANQGSEA in the germline V gene. As DNA, the CDR3 is TGCAGCGTTGCAAATCCAACAGGGTTGGTCTATGGCTACACCTTC. This gives the protein CSVANPTGLVYGYTF.